One and the same sample provided the 21 T cell receptor beta chains below, sequenced in a study of cytomegalovirus exposure and HLA in healthy donors. PCR amplification relied on 60 Vbeta primers (plus 13 Jbeta primers). TCRdb keeps only in-frame clones here, not all; method: immunoSEQ multiplex PCR. The sample lists under 300,000 clones; 84% were seen once. Material: PBMCs. These receptors were obtained from a woman in her 40s in good health and CMV-seropositive.

The rearrangement links TRBV27 to TRBJ1-2; 8 bases are shared with TRBD1. This CDR3 has 19 residues. Germline V gene lookup returns CDR1 MNHEY and CDR2 SMNVEV (reference sequence). Trimming took 6 bases from V and 3 from J; bases not matched to a gene: 21. The CDR3 DNA reads TGTGCCAGCAGACCCCGCCCTTTGGGACAGGCGGACTACTACTATGGCTACACCTTC. Protein: CASRPRPLGQADYYYGYTF.

The chain combines TRBV5-4 with TRBJ2-7, with TRBD2 matching 9 bases. The V and J ends lost 2 bases and 3 bases, in that order; junction bases with no gene match: 0. There are 13 residues in the CDR3. Germline-derived CDR1 and CDR2 are SGHNT and YYREEE (reference sequence). CDR3 sequence: CASSFSGSYEQYF. CDR3 bases: TGTGCCAGCAGCTTTAGCGGGAGCTACGAGCAGTACTTC.

This clone was counted a few times. The V call is TRBV13, the J call TRBJ1-1; a possible D gene is TRBD1 (5 bases). Germline CDR1 reads PRHDT; CDR2 reads FYEKMQ (reference sequence). There are 15 residues in the CDR3. V lost 1 base to trimming and J lost 5 bases, with 14 bases between them. This CDR3 is CASSLVSGGGTEAFF. In nucleotides, the CDR3 is TGTGCCAGCAGCTTAGTTTCGGGGGGAGGTACTGAAGCTTTCTTT. The variable domain in full, completed from reference TRBV13 and TRBJ1-1, reads AAGVIQSPRHLIKEKRETATLKCYPIPRHDTVYWYQQGPGQDPQFLISFYEKMQSDKGSIPDRFSAQQFSDYHSELNMSSLELGDSALYFCASSLVSGGGTEAFFGQGTRLTVV.

The chain recombines TRBV7-3 with TRBJ2-2, with 8 bases aligning to TRBD2. Losses at the gene ends were 5 bases for V and 6 bases for J; bases not matched to a gene: 14. This CDR3 has 17 residues. Germline assignment: CDR1 SGHTA and CDR2 FQGTGA. CDR3 region: CASSPNPGAGGAGELFF. The CDR3 DNA reads TGTGCCAGCAGCCCCAATCCGGGGGCCGGGGGGGCCGGGGAGCTGTTTTTT.

The chain couples TRBV7-8 to TRBJ2-3; D ambiguous. Trimming left V 3 bases short and J 6 bases short, with 4 bases between. This CDR3 has 11 amino acids. Germline V gene lookup returns CDR1 SGHVS and CDR2 FQNEAQ. The CDR3 DNA is TGTGCCAGCAGCTTCGGGGATACGCAGTATTTT. Protein sequence: CASSFGDTQYF.

The chain couples TRBV6-1 to TRBJ2-5; 8 bases fit TRBD2. Judging by the DNA end, TRBJ2-7 fits better; the J call may be wrong. The CDR3 length is 15 residues. Looked up from germline, CDR1 is MNHNS and CDR2 is SASEGT. This CDR3 reads CASKPGGRSFGEQYF. In DNA form, the CDR3 reads TGTGCCAGCAAGCCGGGCGGGAGGAGTTTTGGCGAGCAGTACTTC.

The chain uses TRBV9 and TRBJ1-3, with D perhaps matching TRBD1 (6 bases). CDR1 is SGDLS, CDR2 YYNGEE, per germline. Trimming took off 5 bases at V and 4 bases at J, with 13 bases between the two ends. This CDR3 comprises 14 residues. The CDR3 DNA sequence: TGTGCCAGCAGTGGAACAGGGAGAGGAAACACCATATATTTT. Amino acid sequence: CASSGTGRGNTIYF. The entire variable domain, with the rest obtained from reference TRBV9 and TRBJ1-3, is as follows: DSGVTQTPKHLITATGQRVTLRCSPRSGDLSVYWYQQSLDQGLQFLIQYYNGEERAKGNILERFSAQQFPDLHSELNLSSLELGDSALYFCASSGTGRGNTIYFGEGSWLTVV.

The chain uses TRBV11-3 and TRBJ2-1; 10 bases are a match to TRBD2. V lost 1 base and J lost 3; bases outside the gene matches: 0. CDR1 is SGHNT and CDR2 is YENEEA in the germline V gene. The CDR3 length is 15 residues. The CDR3 loop is CASSLGLAGYNEQFF. CDR3 nucleotides: TGTGCCAGCAGCTTAGGACTAGCGGGCTACAATGAGCAGTTCTTC.

This rearrangement joins TRBV11-2 to TRBJ2-1; D unclear. The germline V gene has CDR1 SGHAT and CDR2 FQNNGV. V was trimmed by 0 bases and J by 3 bases, leaving 6 bases between them. This CDR3 comprises 14 residues. The CDR3 DNA reads as TGTGCCAGCAGCTTAGACTTTAACTACAATGAGCAGTTCTTC. This gives the protein CASSLDFNYNEQFF.

This clone was observed once. This rearrangement joins TRBV11-2 to TRBJ2-7, with D unresolved. The CDR3 is made up of 14 amino acids. Trimming took off 1 base at V and 1 base at J, with 8 bases between the two ends. Germline V lookup: CDR1 SGHAT, CDR2 FQNNGV. CDR3 DNA: TGTGCCAGCAGCTTAGGAGCCAAGTCCTACGAGCAGTACTTC. Translating gives CASSLGAKSYEQYF.

V usage is TRBV6-5 and J usage is TRBJ2-7; 8 positions agree with TRBD1. The CDR3 is made up of 14 amino acids. CDR1 MNHEY and CDR2 SVGAGI come from the germline V gene. J lost 3 bases, V lost 7 bases, and 8 bases had no gene match. The CDR3 spells CASKPGQANYEQYF. CDR3 nucleotide sequence: TGTGCCAGCAAACCGGGACAGGCAAACTACGAGCAGTACTTC.

The chain joins TRBV6-5 to TRBJ1-2; 10 nucleotides agree with TRBD1. V was pared by 6 bases and J by 7 bases, with 2 bases of the junction left unmatched. Per the germline V gene, CDR1 is MNHEY and CDR2 is SVGAGI. CDR3 length: 12 residues. CDR3 in DNA: TGTGCCAGCAGGCGGGACAGGGGTGGCTACACCTTC. This gives the protein CASRRDRGGYTF.

The chain recombines TRBV4-3 with TRBJ1-3; D remains unclear. The CDR3 is 15 residues long. Germline V gene sequence: CDR1 LGHNA, CDR2 YSLEER. Trimming shortened V by 4 bases and J by 0 bases, and 10 bases separated the two germline ends. CDR3 coding DNA: TGCGCCAGCAGCCTCGCCCCGAGCTCTGGAAACACCATATATTTT. It encodes CASSLAPSSGNTIYF.

The gene calls are TRBV28 and TRBJ2-3; 7 nucleotides line up with TRBD2. CDR3 length: 14 residues. In germline, CDR1 is MDHEN, CDR2 SYDVKM. The ends lost 6 bases at V and 8 bases at J; junction bases unmatched: 11. CDR3 in amino acids: CASRTPGLQPTQYF. The CDR3 nucleotides read TGTGCCAGCAGAACTCCGGGACTACAACCTACGCAGTATTTT.

The chain employs TRBV5-1 and TRBJ2-7; 7 nucleotides agree with TRBD1. The V segment lost 4 bases and the J segment 3 bases; nucleotides outside the gene matches: 10. CDR1 SGHRS and CDR2 YFSETQ come from the germline V gene. The CDR3 has 15 amino acids. CDR3 residues: CASSTGAASGYEQYF. CDR3 DNA: TGCGCCAGCAGCACAGGGGCAGCTTCAGGCTACGAGCAGTACTTC.

This rearrangement joins TRBV18 to TRBJ2-5; 8 bases are a match to TRBD1. Germline V lookup: CDR1 KGHSH, CDR2 LQKENI. The length of the CDR3 is 15 residues. V lost 0 bases to trimming and J lost 4 bases; unmatched junction nucleotides: 4. The CDR3 sequence is CASSPPIQGGETQYF. The CDR3 coding sequence is TGTGCCAGCTCACCACCGATACAGGGGGGAGAGACCCAGTACTTC.

This rearrangement joins TRBV9 to TRBJ2-7; a possible D gene is TRBD1 (6 bases). CDR1 and CDR2 from the germline V gene are SGDLS and YYNGEE. V was cut by 3 bases and J by 4 bases, with 20 bases left in between. The CDR3 totals 16 residues. Here the CDR3 reads CASSDNRDASPYEQYF. The CDR3 nucleotides are TGTGCCAGCAGCGACAACAGGGACGCCAGCCCGTACGAGCAGTACTTC. The entire variable domain, with the rest obtained from reference TRBV9 and TRBJ2-7, is as follows: DSGVTQTPKHLITATGQRVTLRCSPRSGDLSVYWYQQSLDQGLQFLIQYYNGEERAKGNILERFSAQQFPDLHSELNLSSLELGDSALYFCASSDNRDASPYEQYFGPGTRLTVT.

The J gene is TRBJ1-1, the V gene TRBV29-1; a weak D match, TRBD1 (6 bases). Germline V gene lookup returns CDR1 SQVTM and CDR2 ANQGSEA. The CDR3 extends over 13 amino acids. With 0 bases removed from V and 7 bases from J, the gap between germline ends came to 12 bases. The CDR3, as DNA: TGCAGCGTTGAAGATCGGGGCAGGGGTGAAGCTTTCTTT. It encodes CSVEDRGRGEAFF.

The chain is built from TRBV6-5 and TRBJ1-1; D gene unclear. Germline lookup yields CDR1 MNHEY and CDR2 SVGAGI. V lost 5 bases and J 2 bases, leaving 9 bases between the germline ends. This CDR3 spans 13 amino acids. CDR3 region: CASSGRGNTEAFF. In DNA, the CDR3 is TGTGCCAGCAGTGGCCGGGGAAACACTGAAGCTTTCTTT.

The chain has TRBV19 and TRBJ2-7; 7 bases agree with TRBD2. Germline CDR1 is LNHDA and CDR2 is SQIVND (reference sequence). V lost 0 bases to trimming and J lost 6 bases; unmatched junction nucleotides: 8. The CDR3 loop spans 15 amino acids. The CDR3: CASSIDSAGVREQYF. CDR3 coding DNA: TGTGCCAGTAGTATAGATTCCGCGGGAGTACGCGAGCAGTACTTC.

CDR3 sequence: CASSSGQGLEKLFF. The CDR3 DNA reads as TGTGCCAGCAGTTCGGGACAGGGCCTTGAAAAACTGTTTTTT. J is TRBJ1-4 and V is TRBV6-6; 9 bases fit TRBD1. The J segment lost 7 bases and the V segment lost 4 bases, leaving 4 bases of the junction unmatched. CDR1 and CDR2 (germline): MNHNY, SVGAGI (reference sequence). The CDR3 length is 14 residues.